The TCR beta chain described here comes from a study of shared clonotypes between healthy human individuals. A split of CD4+ cells into CD45RA+ naive and CD45RA-negative memory subsets was performed. Assay: immunoSEQ multiplex PCR; the TCRdb copy retains only in-frame clones and omits some. The table has a few million clones, approximately 93% seen once. CDR1 is SEHNR, CDR2 FQNEAQ, per germline (reference sequence). J gave up 3 bases and V 5 bases, and 3 bases lay outside the gene matches. The CDR3 runs 15 residues. Sequencing was carried out using naive CD4+ T cells from PBMCs. The subset was: CD45RA+ positively selected. V and J are TRBV7-9 and TRBJ2-1; TRBD1 matches 11 bases. The clonotype originates from a man between 18 and 35 years old in good health. Some clones in this sample may be carry-over from other donors' samples. CDR3 nucleotide sequence: TGTGCCAGCAGCCCGGGACAGGGGGACTACAATGAGCAGTTCTTC. Translation: CASSPGQGDYNEQFF.